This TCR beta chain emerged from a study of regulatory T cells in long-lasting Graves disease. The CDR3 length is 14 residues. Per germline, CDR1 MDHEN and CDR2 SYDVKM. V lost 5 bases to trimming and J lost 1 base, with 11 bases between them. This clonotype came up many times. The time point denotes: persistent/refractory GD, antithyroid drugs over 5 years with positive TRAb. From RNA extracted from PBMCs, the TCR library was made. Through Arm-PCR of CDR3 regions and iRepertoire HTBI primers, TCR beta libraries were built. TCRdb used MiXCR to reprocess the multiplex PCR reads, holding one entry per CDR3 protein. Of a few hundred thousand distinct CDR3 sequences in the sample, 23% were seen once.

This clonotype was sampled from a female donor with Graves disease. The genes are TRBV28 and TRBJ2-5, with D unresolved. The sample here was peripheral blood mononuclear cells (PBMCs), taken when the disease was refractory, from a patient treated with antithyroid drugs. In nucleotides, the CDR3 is TGTGCCAGCAGTACCCCTAGTCCCCAAGAGACCCAGTACTTC. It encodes CASSTPSPQETQYF.